The 26 T cell receptor beta chains below come from one sample, sequenced in a study of Ad26.COV2.S vaccination and SARS-CoV-2 variants. Data came from immunoSEQ multiplex PCR; TCRdb stores just in-frame clones and leaves some out. The sample has more than 250,000 clones, 80% to 90% seen once; the top ten hold around 3%. Described treatment: around 19 received Ad26.COV2.S at low or high dose, single or two shots; roughly five received placebo; per-sample allocation not given. Day 63 after the first injection of vaccine or placebo was the sampling time. The sample here was peripheral blood, taken in a trial of Ad26.COV2.S vaccine versus placebo. These receptors were collected from a person between 18 and 59 years old who received the Ad26.COV2.S COVID-19 vaccine or a placebo.

V and J are TRBV19 and TRBJ2-7, with D possibly TRBD2 on 6 matching bases. The germline gives CDR1 LNHDA, CDR2 SQIVND (reference sequence). The V and J ends lost 7 bases and 0 bases respectively, with 19 bases between them. This CDR3 has 16 residues. The CDR3 reads CASTSGDSLSSYEQYF. The CDR3 bases are TGTGCCAGTACCTCGGGGGACTCCCTAAGCTCCTACGAGCAGTACTTC.

V usage is TRBV6-5 and J usage is TRBJ2-2; maybe TRBD1 (5 bases). CDR1 and CDR2 from the germline V gene are MNHEY and SVGAGI. This CDR3 has 13 residues. Trimming took 5 bases from V and 7 from J, leaving 11 bases between them. The CDR3 reads CASSNAGYGELFF. The CDR3 region has the DNA TGTGCCAGCAGTAACGCAGGGTACGGGGAGCTGTTTTTT.

This chain links TRBV30 with TRBJ1-2; maybe TRBD1 (5 bases). Per the germline V gene, CDR1 is GTSNPN and CDR2 is SVGIG (reference sequence). V shed 2 bases and J shed 8 bases, with 9 bases lying between them. The CDR3 length is 11 residues. CDR3 protein: CAWSREGGYTF. CDR3 bases: TGTGCCTGGAGTCGTGAGGGGGGCTACACCTTC.

This sequence joins TRBV12-3 or TRBV12-4 and TRBJ1-4; 7 nucleotides match TRBD1. Trimming cost V 7 bases and J 8 bases; bases outside gene matches: 7. CDR3 size: 13 residues. The CDR3 is CASTDRAREKLFF. The CDR3 DNA is TGTGCCAGCACCGACAGGGCCAGGGAAAAACTGTTTTTT.

As concerns this clone: At one end, the junction sequence differs from germline, possibly due to a read error. CDR3 DNA sequence: TGTGCCAGCAGTGATCTGGTTGTGCGGGTCTTT. Translated, it gives CASSDLVVRVF. The chain carries TRBV2 and TRBJ1-6; no firm D call. The CDR3 sequence is 11 residues long. CDR1 and CDR2 from the germline V gene are SNHLY and FYNNEI.

This chain links TRBV4-2 with TRBJ2-3, with 8 bases lining up with TRBD2. This CDR3 has 15 residues. V lost 4 bases and J lost 4; bases outside the gene matches: 7. The germline gives CDR1 LGHNA, CDR2 YNFKEQ. This CDR3 is CASSPLAGYADTQYF. The CDR3 coding sequence is TGTGCCAGCAGCCCTCTAGCGGGCTACGCAGATACGCAGTATTTT.

As to this clone: The same CDR3 arises from other DNA sequences in this sample as well. The rearrangement joins TRBV9 to TRBJ2-5; the match to TRBD1 covers 9 bases. The CDR3 sequence is 16 residues long. The V gene end was trimmed by 0 bases and the J gene end by 2 bases; junction bases not matched to a gene: 5. Germline CDR1 SGDLS, CDR2 YYNGEE. CDR3 sequence (DNA): TGTGCCAGCAGCGTAGCTCCCGGGACAGGGCAAGAGACCCAGTACTTC. Amino acid sequence: CASSVAPGTGQETQYF. The complete variable domain, with remaining parts taken from reference TRBV9 and TRBJ2-5, reads DSGVTQTPKHLITATGQRVTLRCSPRSGDLSVYWYQQSLDQGLQFLIQYYNGEERAKGNILERFSAQQFPDLHSELNLSSLELGDSALYFCASSVAPGTGQETQYFGPGTRLLVL.

The gene calls are TRBV30 and TRBJ1-2, with D maybe TRBD1 (5 bases). The CDR3 is 13 amino acids. Germline CDR1 GTSNPN, CDR2 SVGIG (reference sequence). V was cut by 2 bases and J by 4 bases, with 11 bases left in between. The CDR3 DNA sequence: TGTGCCTGGAGTCCCGAGGGGATCTATGGCTACACCTTC. Amino acids: CAWSPEGIYGYTF.

V and J are TRBV5-1 and TRBJ2-7; 8 bases are shared with TRBD2. V lost 3 bases and J lost 5; bases outside the gene matches: 10. This CDR3 spans 15 amino acids. The V gene's germline CDR1 is SGHRS and CDR2 YFSETQ. The CDR3 coding sequence is TGCGCCAGCAGCTCGCGGACCGGGAGGGCCGACGAGCAGTACTTC. This encodes CASSSRTGRADEQYF.

This clone was recorded a few times. The chain recombines TRBV19 with TRBJ2-7, with a weak D call TRBD1 (6 bases). This CDR3 has 13 residues. The germline CDR1 and CDR2 sequences are LNHDA and SQIVND (reference sequence). The V gene lost 2 bases and the J gene lost 2 bases, with 7 bases spanning the gap. The CDR3 DNA reads TGTGCCAGTAGTATACGGACAGCCTACGAGCAGTACTTC. Translated: CASSIRTAYEQYF.

The CDR3 spells CASSLVDTSYEQYF. The CDR3 DNA reads as TGCGCCAGCAGCTTGGTGGACACCTCCTACGAGCAGTACTTC. The chain employs TRBV5-1 and TRBJ2-7; D perhaps matches TRBD1 (5 bases). CDR1 is SGHRS and CDR2 is YFSETQ in the germline V gene. The CDR3 is 14 amino acids. V was trimmed by 0 bases and J by 0 bases, leaving 7 bases between them. The full variable domain, its missing parts supplied by reference TRBV5-1 and TRBJ2-7, is KAGVTQTPRYLIKTRGQQVTLSCSPISGHRSVSWYQQTPGQGLQFLFEYFSETQRNKGNFPGRFSGRQFSNSRSEMNVSTLELGDSALYLCASSLVDTSYEQYFGPGTRLTVT.

J is TRBJ2-2 and V is TRBV25-1, with unresolved D. The CDR3 is 15 amino acids. The V gene lost 2 bases and the J gene lost 1 base, with 8 bases spanning the gap. CDR1 is MGHDK and CDR2 is SYGVNS in the germline V gene. CDR3 residues: CASSETRQNTGELFF. The DNA of the CDR3 is TGTGCCAGCAGTGAAACCCGGCAGAACACCGGGGAGCTGTTTTTT.

This clone was seen only once. V gene TRBV19 combines with J gene TRBJ1-1; D is unresolved. V lost 5 bases and J lost 5, with 18 bases in between. The CDR3 is made up of 15 amino acids. Germline CDR1 reads LNHDA; CDR2 reads SQIVND (reference sequence). CDR3 bases: TGTGCCAGTAGTGAAGAACTCTCCCCGGGGACTGAAGCTTTCTTT. Its translation is CASSEELSPGTEAFF.

This clone was seen a few times. The chain carries TRBV5-4 and TRBJ2-7; D gene ambiguous. V was cut by 0 bases and J by 3 bases, with 7 bases left in between. CDR3 length equals 13 residues. Germline V gene sequence: CDR1 SGHNT, CDR2 YYREEE (reference sequence). The DNA of the CDR3 is TGTGCCAGCAGCTTGGTGGGTAACTACGAGCAGTACTTC. Translated, it gives CASSLVGNYEQYF.

The chain is built from TRBV7-3 and TRBJ2-7, with D possibly TRBD1 on 5 matching bases. V was pared by 0 bases and J by 6 bases, with 9 bases between. Germline V lookup: CDR1 SGHTA, CDR2 FQGTGA. The CDR3 spans 13 residues. The CDR3 DNA reads TGTGCCAGCAGCTTAACAGGGGTGAGCGAGCAGTACTTC. It codes for CASSLTGVSEQYF.

The chain employs TRBV10-1 and TRBJ2-5, with 13 bases identical to TRBD2. Germline lookup yields CDR1 WNHNN and CDR2 SYGVQD (reference sequence). The CDR3 covers 15 residues. With V trimmed by 7 bases and J by 3 bases, 5 bases remained unmatched. The CDR3 coding sequence is TGCGCCAGCACCGATGGGACTAGCGGGAAAGAGACCCAGTACTTC. Amino acid sequence: CASTDGTSGKETQYF.

The chain has TRBV5-1 and TRBJ1-6; D is possibly TRBD1 (5 bases). This CDR3 contains 13 residues. CDR1 is SGHRS, CDR2 YFSETQ, per germline. Trimming cost V 0 bases and J 9 bases, with 7 bases left between them. For the CDR3, the DNA is TGCGCCAGCAGCTTGGCCGGGGGTTCACCCCTCCACTTT. Amino acid sequence: CASSLAGGSPLHF.

The chain uses TRBV6-2 or TRBV6-3 and TRBJ1-1; D is uncertain. The CDR3 extends over 12 amino acids. Germline lookup yields CDR1 MNHEY and CDR2 SVGEGT. Trimming stripped 2 bases from V and 5 bases from J, with 6 bases between. CDR3 coding DNA: TGTGCCAGCAGTTACCCCCCAACTGAAGCTTTCTTT. It translates to CASSYPPTEAFF.

The rearrangement uses TRBV18 and TRBJ1-1; D not certain. This CDR3 is built from 14 residues. The V end lost 3 bases, the J end lost 1 base, and 9 bases lay between the germline ends. CDR1 and CDR2 (germline): KGHSH, LQKENI. CDR3 loop: CASSPNRANTEAFF. The CDR3 bases are TGTGCCAGCTCACCGAATAGAGCGAACACTGAAGCTTTCTTT.

V is TRBV18 and J is TRBJ2-1, with TRBD2 matching 11 bases. V lost 2 bases, J lost 3 bases, and 9 bases stayed unmatched. The CDR3 length is 18 residues. Germline CDR1 is KGHSH and CDR2 is LQKENI. Here the CDR3 DNA reads TGTGCCAGCTCACCAGAGGGTAGCGGGGGGGCCAACTACAATGAGCAGTTCTTC. It is translated as CASSPEGSGGANYNEQFF.

V and J are TRBV3-1 (or the pseudogene TRBV3-2) and TRBJ1-4; no definite D call. The CDR3 spans 15 residues. The V and J ends lost 0 bases and 5 bases respectively, with 10 bases between them. Per germline, CDR1 LGHDT and CDR2 YNNKEL (reference sequence). In nucleotides, the CDR3 is TGTGCCAGCAGCCAAGACTCTCCTCCGAATGAAAAACTGTTTTTT. This translates into CASSQDSPPNEKLFF.

The rearrangement joins TRBV6-5 to TRBJ1-2; D is possibly TRBD1 (6 bases). Germline-derived CDR1 and CDR2 are MNHEY and SVGAGI. The CDR3 totals 14 residues. Deletions cut 7 bases from V and 4 bases from J, with 16 bases between. CDR3 amino acids: CASINRESSYGYTF. CDR3 DNA sequence: TGTGCCAGCATTAACAGGGAAAGTAGCTATGGCTACACCTTC.

The CDR3 nucleotides read TGTGCCAGCAGCTCCCAGGGACAGGGGAGTGAAAAACTGTTTTTT. This encodes CASSSQGQGSEKLFF. V and J are TRBV7-2 and TRBJ1-4, with TRBD1 identical over 10 bases. J lost 7 bases, V lost 4 bases, and 6 bases had no gene match. The CDR3 covers 15 residues. CDR1 SGHTA and CDR2 FQGNSA come from the germline V gene.

V and J are TRBV6-4 and TRBJ1-1, with D maybe TRBD1 (5 bases). This CDR3 spans 14 amino acids. V was cut by 4 bases and J by 6 bases, with 15 bases left in between. Germline values: CDR1 MRHNA, CDR2 SNTAGT. CDR3 region: CASSGGWMGSEAFF. In DNA, the CDR3 is TGTGCCAGCAGTGGGGGCTGGATGGGGTCTGAAGCTTTCTTT.

This clone has just a few counts. This chain links TRBV28 with TRBJ2-7; D is unresolved. V lost 9 bases, J lost 0 bases, and 12 bases lay in between. CDR1 is MDHEN, CDR2 SYDVKM, per germline. This CDR3 region has 13 residues. CDR3 nucleotides: TGTGCCAGTCGGACGCAGAGCTCCTACGAGCAGTACTTC. It is translated as CASRTQSSYEQYF.

The table lists this clone with a count of one. V gene TRBV7-9 combines with J gene TRBJ2-4, with TRBD2 as a possible D gene (5 bases). Germline CDR1 and CDR2: SEHNR and FQNEAQ (reference sequence). The V gene lost 5 bases and the J gene lost 0 bases, with 11 bases spanning the gap. The CDR3 sequence is 15 residues long. CDR3 residues: CASSPLGVAKNIQYF. CDR3 nucleotide sequence: TGTGCCAGCAGCCCACTCGGGGTAGCCAAAAACATTCAGTACTTC.